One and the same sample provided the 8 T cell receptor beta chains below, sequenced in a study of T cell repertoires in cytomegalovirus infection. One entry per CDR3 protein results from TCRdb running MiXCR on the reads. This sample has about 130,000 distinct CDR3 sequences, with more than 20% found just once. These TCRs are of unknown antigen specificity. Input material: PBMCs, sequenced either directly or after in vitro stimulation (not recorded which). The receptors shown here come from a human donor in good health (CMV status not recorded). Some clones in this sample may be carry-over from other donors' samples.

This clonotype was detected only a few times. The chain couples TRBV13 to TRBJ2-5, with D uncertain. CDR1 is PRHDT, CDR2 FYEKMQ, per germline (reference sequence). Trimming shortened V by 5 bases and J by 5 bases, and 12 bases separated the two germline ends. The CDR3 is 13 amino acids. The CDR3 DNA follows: TGTGCCAGCAGCCAACGGGTAATGGAGACCCAGTACTTC. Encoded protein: CASSQRVMETQYF.

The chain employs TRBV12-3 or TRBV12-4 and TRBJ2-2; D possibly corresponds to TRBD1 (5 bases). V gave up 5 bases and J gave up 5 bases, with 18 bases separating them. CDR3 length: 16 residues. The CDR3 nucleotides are TGTGCCAGCAGTGGATCAGGGTCGAGTGGGACCGGGGAGCTGTTTTTT. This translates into CASSGSGSSGTGELFF.

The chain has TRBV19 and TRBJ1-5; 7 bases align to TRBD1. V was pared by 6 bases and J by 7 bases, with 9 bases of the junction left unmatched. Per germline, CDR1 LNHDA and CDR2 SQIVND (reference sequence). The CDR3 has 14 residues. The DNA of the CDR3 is TGTGCCAGTAGGGGATCCGGGACAGAGCAGCCCCAGCATTTT. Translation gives CASRGSGTEQPQHF.

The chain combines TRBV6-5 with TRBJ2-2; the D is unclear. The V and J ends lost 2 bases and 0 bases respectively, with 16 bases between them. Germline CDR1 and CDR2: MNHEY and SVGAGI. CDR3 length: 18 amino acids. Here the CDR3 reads CASSYRPGSFANTGELFF. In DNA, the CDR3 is TGTGCCAGCAGTTACAGGCCGGGTTCCTTCGCGAACACCGGGGAGCTGTTTTTT.

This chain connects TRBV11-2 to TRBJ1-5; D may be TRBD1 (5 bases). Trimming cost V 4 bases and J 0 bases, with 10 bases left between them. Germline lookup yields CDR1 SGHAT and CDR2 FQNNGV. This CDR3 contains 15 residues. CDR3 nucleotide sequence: TGTGCCAGCAGCTCTACAGGCTTTAGCAATCAGCCCCAGCATTTT. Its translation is CASSSTGFSNQPQHF.

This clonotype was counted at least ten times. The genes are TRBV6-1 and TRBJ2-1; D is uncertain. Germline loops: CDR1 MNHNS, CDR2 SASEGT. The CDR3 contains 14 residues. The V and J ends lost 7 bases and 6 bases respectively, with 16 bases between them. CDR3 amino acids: CASTTWGSPNEQFF. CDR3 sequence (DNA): TGTGCCAGCACCACGTGGGGATCTCCCAATGAGCAGTTCTTC.

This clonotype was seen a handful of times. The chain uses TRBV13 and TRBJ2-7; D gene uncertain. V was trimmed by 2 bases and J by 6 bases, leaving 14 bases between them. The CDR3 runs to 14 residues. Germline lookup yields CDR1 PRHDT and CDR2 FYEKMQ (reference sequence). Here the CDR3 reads CASSLRVTLGEQYF. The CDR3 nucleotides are TGTGCCAGCAGCTTAAGGGTAACGTTGGGCGAGCAGTACTTC. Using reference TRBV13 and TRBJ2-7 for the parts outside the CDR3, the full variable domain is AAGVIQSPRHLIKEKRETATLKCYPIPRHDTVYWYQQGPGQDPQFLISFYEKMQSDKGSIPDRFSAQQFSDYHSELNMSSLELGDSALYFCASSLRVTLGEQYFGPGTRLTVT.

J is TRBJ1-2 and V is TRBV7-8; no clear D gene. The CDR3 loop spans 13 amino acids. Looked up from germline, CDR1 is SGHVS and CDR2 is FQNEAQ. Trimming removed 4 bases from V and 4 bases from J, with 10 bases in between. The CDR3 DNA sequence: TGTGCCAGCAGCTCCGCGGGAATCTATGGCTACACCTTC. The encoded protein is CASSSAGIYGYTF.